This is a list of T cell receptor beta chains from one sample in a study of blood T cell repertoires in COVID-19. TCRdb's copy holds only in-frame clones and misses some; the assay was immunoSEQ multiplex PCR. The table records around 200,000 clones, 85% of them present only once. Material: PBMCs or T cells enriched from blood (not recorded which). These receptor sequences come from a man aged 35-49 years who had recovered from COVID-19. CDR3s include the opening cysteine and the closing phenylalanine or tryptophan. Fields, in order: D gene, clone size, V gene, J gene, CDR3 protein, CDR3 DNA. A D gene is named only where the DNA matches it firmly. Some rows mark clone size as missing; the rest say once, few, many or name a class of expanded clone.

TRBD2	-	TRBV7-2	TRBJ2-5	CASSPSGPQETQYF	TGTGCCAGCAGCCCTAGCGGCCCCCAAGAGACCCAGTACTTC
-	-	TRBV6-6	TRBJ1-3	CASSTERRTHGNTIYF	TGTGCCAGCAGTACAGAAAGACGGACTCATGGAAACACCATATATTTT
-	-	TRBV3-1/TRBV3-2	TRBJ2-7	CASSQDKMGLSYEQYF	TGTGCCAGCAGCCAAGATAAAATGGGACTTAGCTACGAGCAGTACTTC
TRBD2	-	TRBV7-2	TRBJ2-7	CASSLGQREAGYEQYF	TGTGCCAGCAGCTTAGGCCAGCGGGAGGCTGGCTACGAGCAGTACTTC
-	-	TRBV18	TRBJ1-2	CASSPPAGGYTF	TGTGCCAGCTCACCCCCGGCAGGGGGCTACACCTTC
-	-	TRBV6-5	TRBJ1-3	CASSNSGRNTIYF	TGTGCCAGCAGTAACAGCGGGCGAAACACCATATATTTT
TRBD1	-	TRBV2	TRBJ2-3	CASSDRVLTDTQYF	TGTGCCAGCAGCGACAGGGTCTTGACAGATACGCAGTATTTT
-	-	TRBV2	TRBJ1-1	CASSEGGLNTEAFF	TGTGCCAGCAGTGAAGGGGGCTTGAACACTGAAGCTTTCTTT
-	-	TRBV11-2	TRBJ2-7	CASSSGTYEQYF	TGTGCCAGCAGCTCCGGGACCTACGAGCAGTACTTC
-	-	TRBV10-1	TRBJ1-4	CASSHPGGNEKLFF	TGCGCCAGCAGTCATCCGGGGGGGAATGAAAAACTGTTTTTT
TRBD2	-	TRBV7-8	TRBJ2-3	CASSLVAGGVPDTQYF	TGTGCCAGCAGCTTAGTAGCGGGAGGAGTTCCAGATACGCAGTATTTT
-	-	TRBV12-3/TRBV12-4	TRBJ2-1	CASSLGVGVGIF	-
-	-	TRBV5-4	TRBJ1-1	CASSLAESTEAFF	TGTGCCAGCAGCTTGGCCGAGAGCACTGAAGCTTTCTTT
TRBD1	-	TRBV30	TRBJ2-7	CAWGQGPYEQYF	TGTGCCTGGGGACAGGGCCCCTACGAGCAGTACTTC
TRBD1	-	TRBV5-1	TRBJ2-2	CASSVYRGTGELFF	TGCGCCAGCAGCGTATACAGGGGCACCGGGGAGCTGTTTTTT
-	-	TRBV28	TRBJ2-5	CASSLNPPAGEETQYF	TGTGCCAGCAGTTTAAATCCCCCGGCAGGGGAGGAGACCCAGTACTTC
TRBD1	-	TRBV19	TRBJ1-6	CASTSGQGHSPLHF	TGTGCCAGTACTTCCGGACAGGGCCATTCACCCCTCCACTTT
-	-	TRBV4-1	TRBJ2-2	CASSHTDSTGELFF	TGCGCCAGCAGCCACACGGACAGCACCGGGGAGCTGTTTTTT
-	-	TRBV30	TRBJ2-5	CAWSGARGFGETQYF	TGTGCCTGGAGTGGGGCCAGGGGTTTCGGAGAGACCCAGTACTTC
TRBD1	-	TRBV6-2/TRBV6-3	TRBJ1-2	CASSYGQGAYTF	TGTGCCAGCAGTTACGGACAGGGGGCCTACACCTTC
-	-	TRBV28	TRBJ2-7	CASSKGGANYEQYF	TGTGCCAGCAGTAAAGGGGGAGCGAACTACGAGCAGTACTTC
TRBD1	-	TRBV6-5	TRBJ1-2	CASSYTGGSYGYTF	TGTGCCAGCAGTTACACAGGGGGTAGCTATGGCTACACCTTC
-	-	TRBV27	TRBJ1-1	CASSFDWAGEAFF	TGTGCCAGCAGTTTCGATTGGGCGGGTGAAGCTTTCTTT
TRBD2	once	TRBV3-1/TRBV3-2	TRBJ2-1	CASSQERLAAKNEQFF	TGTGCCAGCAGCCAAGAAAGGCTAGCGGCCAAGAATGAGCAGTTCTTC
-	-	TRBV4-1	TRBJ1-4	CASSQVRGVEKRAGEKLFF	TGCGCCAGCAGCCAAGTCAGAGGCGTGGAGAAACGTGCGGGTGAAAAACTGTTTTTT
-	-	TRBV11-2	TRBJ1-5	CASSLGGTNQPQHF	TGTGCCAGCAGCTTAGGAGGAACAAATCAGCCCCAGCATTTT
TRBD1	-	TRBV30	TRBJ2-7	CAWGTGNYEQYF	TGTGCCTGGGGGACAGGGAACTACGAGCAGTACTTC
TRBD1	many	TRBV7-9	TRBJ2-1	CASSSTMIVRDRGPDEQFF	TGTGCCAGCAGCTCTACCATGATTGTCCGGGACAGGGGGCCCGATGAGCAGTTCTTC
-	-	TRBV5-1	TRBJ2-7	CASSFGGANYEQYF	TGCGCCAGCAGCTTCGGAGGAGCAAACTACGAGCAGTACTTC
-	-	TRBV7-3	TRBJ2-1	CASHKQGGSYNEQFF	TGTGCCAGTCATAAACAGGGAGGGTCCTACAATGAGCAGTTCTTC
-	-	TRBV6-6	TRBJ1-6	CASSLRPRQTPNSPLHF	TGTGCCAGCAGTCTCAGGCCGAGACAGACACCAAATTCACCCCTCCACTTT
TRBD2	-	TRBV7-3	TRBJ2-1	CASSLNGREGTYNEQFF	TGTGCCAGCAGCTTAAATGGCCGGGAGGGCACCTACAATGAGCAGTTCTTC
TRBD2	-	TRBV5-4	TRBJ2-1	CASSPRLGSGRGSYNEQFF	TGTGCCAGCAGCCCTCGGTTAGGGAGCGGGAGGGGCTCCTACAATGAGCAGTTCTTC
TRBD2	-	TRBV5-1	TRBJ2-7	CASSSPTSGGTLNYEQYF	TGCGCCAGCAGCTCCCCTACTAGCGGGGGCACTCTTAACTACGAGCAGTACTTC
-	once	TRBV6-1	TRBJ1-4	CASSARYSSTNEKLFF	TGTGCCAGCAGTGCCCGATACAGCTCAACTAATGAAAAACTGTTTTTT
-	-	TRBV5-1	TRBJ2-2	CATTRVGPRSGELFF	TGCGCCACCACAAGAGTGGGGCCTCGGTCCGGGGAGCTGTTTTTT
-	-	TRBV19	TRBJ1-1	CASRPGNTEAFF	TGTGCCAGTAGGCCAGGGAACACTGAAGCTTTCTTT
TRBD1	-	TRBV27	TRBJ1-2	CASSWGTDYGYTF	TGTGCCAGCAGTTGGGGGACAGACTATGGCTACACCTTC
TRBD2	-	TRBV3-1/TRBV3-2	TRBJ2-5	CASSQLAGGDQETQYF	TGTGCCAGCAGCCAACTAGCGGGAGGAGACCAAGAGACCCAGTACTTC
-	few	TRBV27	TRBJ1-3	CASAPSGGNTIYF	TGTGCCAGCGCCCCCTCGGGAGGAAACACCATATATTTT
-	-	TRBV9	TRBJ1-3	CASSVGSFGNTIYF	TGTGCCAGCAGCGTAGGAAGCTTCGGAAACACCATATATTTT
TRBD2	-	TRBV4-2	TRBJ2-3	CASSQVGGGLAGGADTQYF	TGTGCCAGCAGCCAAGTTGGGGGCGGACTAGCGGGAGGGGCAGATACGCAGTATTTT
-	-	TRBV11-2	TRBJ1-1	CASSSYQGRGTEAFF	TGTGCCAGCAGCTCTTACCAGGGTCGAGGCACTGAAGCTTTCTTT
TRBD2	-	TRBV5-5	TRBJ2-7	CASSLFVGSGRVYEQYF	TGTGCCAGCAGCTTGTTTGTCGGTAGCGGGAGGGTGTACGAGCAGTACTTC
-	-	TRBV10-3	TRBJ1-5	CAISEGTNQPQHF	TGTGCCATCAGTGAAGGGACAAATCAGCCCCAGCATTTT
-	-	TRBV5-1	TRBJ1-3	CASSSSSGNTIYF	TGCGCCAGCAGTTCATCCTCTGGAAACACCATATATTTT
-	-	TRBV7-9	TRBJ1-2	CASSIGSQRRGGYTF	TGTGCCAGCAGCATAGGGTCCCAACGGAGGGGTGGCTACACCTTC
TRBD2	-	TRBV11-2	TRBJ2-1	CASSPTGLATNEQFF	TGTGCCAGCAGCCCTACAGGACTAGCGACCAATGAGCAGTTCTTC
-	-	TRBV27	TRBJ1-5	CASSPTEGNQPQHF	TGTGCCAGCAGTCCCACGGAGGGGAATCAGCCCCAGCATTTT
TRBD2	-	TRBV28	TRBJ2-1	CASSLMWTSGMNEQFF	TGTGCCAGCAGTTTAATGTGGACTAGCGGGATGAATGAGCAGTTCTTC
-	-	TRBV4-2	TRBJ1-1	CASSPAGGVFGTEAFF	TGTGCCAGCAGCCCGGCGGGGGGCGTATTTGGAACTGAAGCTTTCTTT
-	-	TRBV18	TRBJ2-2	CASSPQRDTGELFF	TGTGCCAGCTCACCCCAGCGGGACACCGGGGAGCTGTTTTTT
-	-	TRBV7-9	TRBJ1-2	CASSLGAGNYGYTF	TGTGCCAGCAGCTTAGGGGCGGGGAACTATGGCTACACCTTC
TRBD2	once	TRBV23-1	TRBJ2-5	CASTFSGGAGETQYF	TGCGCCAGCACCTTCAGCGGGGGGGCGGGAGAGACCCAGTACTTC